This TCR beta chain comes out of a study of post-analysis software for immune sequencing data. The ends were cut back, 0 bases at V and 2 bases at J, with 10 bases in the middle. The CDR3 spans 15 residues. Germline loops: CDR1 SGHRS, CDR2 YFSETQ. Study results and limitations: Included in a set of five TRBV segments more frequent in patients than controls were TRBV5-6, TRBV5-1 and TRBV20-1.

Concerning this clonotype itself: Its antigen is not identified.

Libraries were made from TCR beta cDNA, and they carried unique molecular identifiers. TCRdb re-derived calls from the PCR reads in MiXCR, one entry per CDR3 protein. This table holds about 770,000 distinct CDR3 sequences, roughly 50% found once. The clonotype originates from a girl aged 5-17 years with multiple sclerosis. The specimen was blood. The chain joins TRBV5-1 to TRBJ2-3; D is ambiguous. The CDR3 region is CASSLDGAYTDTQYF. As DNA, the CDR3 is TGCGCCAGCAGCTTGGATGGCGCTTACACAGATACGCAGTATTTT.